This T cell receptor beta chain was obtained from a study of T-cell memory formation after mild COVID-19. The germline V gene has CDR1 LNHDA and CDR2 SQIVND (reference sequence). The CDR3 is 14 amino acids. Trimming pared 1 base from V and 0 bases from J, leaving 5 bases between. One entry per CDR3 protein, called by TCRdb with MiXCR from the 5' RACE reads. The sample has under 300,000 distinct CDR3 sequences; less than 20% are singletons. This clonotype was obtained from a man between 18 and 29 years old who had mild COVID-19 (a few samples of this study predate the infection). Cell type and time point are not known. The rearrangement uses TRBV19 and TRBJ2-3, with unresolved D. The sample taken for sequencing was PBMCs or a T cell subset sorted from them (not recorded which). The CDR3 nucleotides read TGTGCCAGTAGTATAGGGGTCAGCACAGATACGCAGTATTTT. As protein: CASSIGVSTDTQYF.